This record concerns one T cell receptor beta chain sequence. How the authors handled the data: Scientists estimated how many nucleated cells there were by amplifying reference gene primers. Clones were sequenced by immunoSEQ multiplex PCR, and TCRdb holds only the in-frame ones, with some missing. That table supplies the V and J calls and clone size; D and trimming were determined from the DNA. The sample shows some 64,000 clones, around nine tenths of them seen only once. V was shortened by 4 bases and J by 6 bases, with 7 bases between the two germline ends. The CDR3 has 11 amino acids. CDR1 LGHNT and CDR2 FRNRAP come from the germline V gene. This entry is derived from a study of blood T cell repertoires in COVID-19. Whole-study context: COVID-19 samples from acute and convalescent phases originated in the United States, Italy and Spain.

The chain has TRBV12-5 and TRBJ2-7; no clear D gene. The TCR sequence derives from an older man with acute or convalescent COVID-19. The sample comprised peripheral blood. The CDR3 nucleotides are TGTGCTAGTGGTTCTCTCTCCGAGCAGTACTTC. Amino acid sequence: CASGSLSEQYF.